This T cell receptor beta chain was identified during a study of shared clonotypes between healthy human individuals. CD45RA-negative memory and CD45RA+ naive subsets were split from the CD4+ cells. The germline gives CDR1 KGHSH, CDR2 LQKENI. The trim removed 4 bases at V and 6 bases at J, leaving 10 bases unmatched. The CDR3 contains 16 residues. The table came from immunoSEQ multiplex PCR; TCRdb's copy has only in-frame clones and leaves some out. In the table there are over a million clones, roughly 98% of which are singletons. This receptor was obtained from a man aged 25 to 45 in good health. Sequenced input: naive CD4+ T cells sorted from blood. Indicated subset: CD45RA+ positively selected. This chain links TRBV18 with TRBJ2-3, with TRBD1 matching 10 bases. The CDR3 sequence: CASSLPPGQGTDTQYF. CDR3 nucleotides: TGTGCCAGCTCACTACCACCGGGACAGGGGACGGATACGCAGTATTTT. The variable domain in full, completed from reference TRBV18 and TRBJ2-3, reads NAGVMQNPRHLVRRRGQEARLRCSPMKGHSHVYWYRQLPEEGLKFMVYLQKENIIDESGMPKERFSAEFPKEGPSILRIQQVVRGDSAAYFCASSLPPGQGTDTQYFGPGTRLTVL.